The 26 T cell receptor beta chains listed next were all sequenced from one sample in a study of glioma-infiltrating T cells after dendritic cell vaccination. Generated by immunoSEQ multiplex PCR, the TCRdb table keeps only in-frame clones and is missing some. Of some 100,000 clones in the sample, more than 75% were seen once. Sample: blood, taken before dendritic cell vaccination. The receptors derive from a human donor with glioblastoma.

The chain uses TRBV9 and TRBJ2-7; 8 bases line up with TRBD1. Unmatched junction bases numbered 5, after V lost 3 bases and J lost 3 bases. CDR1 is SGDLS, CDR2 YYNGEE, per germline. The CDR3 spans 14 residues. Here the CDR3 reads CASSAGTGIYEQYF. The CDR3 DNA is TGTGCCAGCAGCGCCGGGACAGGTATCTACGAGCAGTACTTC.

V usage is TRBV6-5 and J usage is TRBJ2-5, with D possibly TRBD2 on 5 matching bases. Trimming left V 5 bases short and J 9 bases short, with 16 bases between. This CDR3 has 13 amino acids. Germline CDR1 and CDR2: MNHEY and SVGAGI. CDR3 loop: CASSPKGASAQYF. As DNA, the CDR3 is TGTGCCAGCAGTCCCAAGGGAGCTTCGGCCCAGTACTTC.

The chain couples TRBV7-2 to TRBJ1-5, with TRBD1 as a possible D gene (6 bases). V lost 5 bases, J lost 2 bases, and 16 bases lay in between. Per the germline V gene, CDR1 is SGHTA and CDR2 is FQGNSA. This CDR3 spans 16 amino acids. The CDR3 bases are TGTGCCAGCAGCCGAGATGGCAGGGGTGGCAATCAGCCCCAGCATTTT. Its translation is CASSRDGRGGNQPQHF.

In nucleotides, the CDR3 is TGTGCCAGCAGCCTACAGGGGGGCTCCTACGAGCAGTACTTC. Translated: CASSLQGGSYEQYF. The chain couples TRBV6-5 to TRBJ2-5; 8 nucleotides align to TRBD1. The DNA end favors TRBJ2-7, so the J call may be wrong. This CDR3 has 14 amino acids. Germline V gene sequence: CDR1 MNHEY, CDR2 SVGAGI.

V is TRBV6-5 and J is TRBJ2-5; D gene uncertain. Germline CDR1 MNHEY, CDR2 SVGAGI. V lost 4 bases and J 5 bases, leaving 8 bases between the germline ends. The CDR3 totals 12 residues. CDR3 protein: CASSLNGETQYF. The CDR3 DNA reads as TGTGCCAGCAGTTTAAACGGGGAGACCCAGTACTTC.

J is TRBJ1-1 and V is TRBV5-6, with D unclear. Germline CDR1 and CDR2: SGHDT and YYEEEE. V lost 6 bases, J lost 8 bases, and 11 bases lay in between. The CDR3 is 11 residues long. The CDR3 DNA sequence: TGTGCCAGCAACATGGGAGGGGAAGCTTTCTTT. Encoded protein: CASNMGGEAFF. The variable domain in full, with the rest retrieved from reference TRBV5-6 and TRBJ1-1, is DAGVTQSPTHLIKTRGQQVTLRCSPKSGHDTVSWYQQALGQGPQFIFQYYEEEERQRGNFPDRFSGHQFPNYSSELNVNALLLGDSALYLCASNMGGEAFFGQGTRLTVV.

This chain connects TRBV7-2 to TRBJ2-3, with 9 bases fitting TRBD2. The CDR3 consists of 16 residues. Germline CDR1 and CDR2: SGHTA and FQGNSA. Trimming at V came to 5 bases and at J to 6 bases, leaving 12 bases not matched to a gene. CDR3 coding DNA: TGTGCCAGCAGCCAAAGGAATAGCGGGGGAGGGGATACGCAGTATTTT. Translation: CASSQRNSGGGDTQYF. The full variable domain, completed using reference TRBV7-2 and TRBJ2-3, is GAGVSQSPSNKVTEKGKDVELRCDPISGHTALYWYRQSLGQGLEFLIYFQGNSAPDKSGLPSDRFSAERTGGSVSTLTIQRTQQEDSAVYLCASSQRNSGGGDTQYFGPGTRLTVL.

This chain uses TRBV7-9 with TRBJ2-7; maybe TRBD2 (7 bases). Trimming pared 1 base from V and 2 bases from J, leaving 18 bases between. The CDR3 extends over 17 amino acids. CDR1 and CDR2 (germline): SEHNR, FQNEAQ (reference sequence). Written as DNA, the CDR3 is TGTGCCAGCAGCTTAGATTTCGGCGGGGGCCCCACCTACGAGCAGTACTTC. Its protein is CASSLDFGGGPTYEQYF.

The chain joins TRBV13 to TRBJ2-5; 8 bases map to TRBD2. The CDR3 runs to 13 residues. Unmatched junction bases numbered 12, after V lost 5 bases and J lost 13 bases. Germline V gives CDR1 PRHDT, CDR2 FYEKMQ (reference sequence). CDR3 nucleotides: TGTGCCAGCAGCCCCGGGAGGGCTCCCGATACGTACTTC. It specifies CASSPGRAPDTYF.

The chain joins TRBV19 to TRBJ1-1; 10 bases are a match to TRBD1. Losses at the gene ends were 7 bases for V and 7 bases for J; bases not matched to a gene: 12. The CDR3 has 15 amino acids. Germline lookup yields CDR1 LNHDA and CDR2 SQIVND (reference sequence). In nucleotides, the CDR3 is TGTGCCAGTAATGGGGAAAGGGACAGGGGTAATGAAGCTTTCTTT. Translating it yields CASNGERDRGNEAFF.

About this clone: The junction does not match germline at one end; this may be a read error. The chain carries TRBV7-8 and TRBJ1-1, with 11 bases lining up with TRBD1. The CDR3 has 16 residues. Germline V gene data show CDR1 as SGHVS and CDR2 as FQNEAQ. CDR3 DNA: TGTGCCAGCAGCCTAGCCCGGGACAGGGGGGGCACTGAAGCTTTCTTT. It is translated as CASSLARDRGGTEAFF.

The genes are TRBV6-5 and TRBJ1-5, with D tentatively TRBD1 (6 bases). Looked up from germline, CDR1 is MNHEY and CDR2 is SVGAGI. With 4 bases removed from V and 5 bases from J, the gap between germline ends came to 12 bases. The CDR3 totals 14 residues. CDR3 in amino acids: CASSFGTLYQPQHF. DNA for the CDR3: TGTGCCAGCAGTTTTGGGACACTCTATCAGCCCCAGCATTTT.

CDR3 amino acids: CASSFRGSLFQQYF. CDR3 DNA: TGTGCCAGCAGCTTCAGGGGGTCCCTTTTCCAGCAGTACTTC. The rearrangement links TRBV7-9 to TRBJ2-7; TRBD1 matches 7 bases. V shed 3 bases and J 8 bases; nucleotides not matched to a gene: 10. The CDR3 sequence is 14 residues long. Germline V gives CDR1 SEHNR, CDR2 FQNEAQ (reference sequence).

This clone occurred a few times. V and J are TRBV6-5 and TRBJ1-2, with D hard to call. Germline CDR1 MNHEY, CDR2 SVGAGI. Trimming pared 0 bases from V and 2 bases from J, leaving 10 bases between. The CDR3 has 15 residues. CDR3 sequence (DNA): TGTGCCAGCAGTTACTCTCCGCACGGGAACTATGGCTACACCTTC. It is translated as CASSYSPHGNYGYTF.

CDR3 protein: CASSLTGNYYGYTF. For the CDR3, the DNA is TGTGCCAGCAGCTTGACAGGGAATTACTATGGCTACACCTTC. The rearrangement links TRBV5-4 to TRBJ1-2; TRBD1 might be the D (6 bases). Germline CDR1 and CDR2: SGHNT and YYREEE (reference sequence). The CDR3 has 14 residues. With 1 base removed from V and 3 bases from J, the gap between germline ends came to 10 bases.

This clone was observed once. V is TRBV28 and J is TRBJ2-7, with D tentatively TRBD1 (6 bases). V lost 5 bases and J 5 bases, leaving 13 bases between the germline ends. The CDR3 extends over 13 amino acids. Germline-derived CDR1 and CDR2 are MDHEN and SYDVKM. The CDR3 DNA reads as TGTGCCAGCAGTCCCGACAGGTTCGACGAGCAGTACTTC. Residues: CASSPDRFDEQYF.

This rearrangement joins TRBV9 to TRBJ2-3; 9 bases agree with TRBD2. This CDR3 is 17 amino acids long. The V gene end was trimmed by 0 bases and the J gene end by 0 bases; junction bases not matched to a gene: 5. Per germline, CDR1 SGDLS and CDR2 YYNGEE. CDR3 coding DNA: TGTGCCAGCAGCGTAGCGGGAACTAGCGGGAGCACAGATACGCAGTATTTT. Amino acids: CASSVAGTSGSTDTQYF.

CDR3 nucleotide sequence: TGTGCCAGCAGCGTAGGTGTTGAGGGACAAGGATACGAGCAGTACTTC. It yields the protein CASSVGVEGQGYEQYF. The chain couples TRBV9 to TRBJ2-7; a possible D gene is TRBD1 (6 bases). The CDR3 has 16 amino acids. V was trimmed by 0 bases and J by 4 bases, leaving 17 bases between them. Germline CDR1 is SGDLS and CDR2 is YYNGEE.

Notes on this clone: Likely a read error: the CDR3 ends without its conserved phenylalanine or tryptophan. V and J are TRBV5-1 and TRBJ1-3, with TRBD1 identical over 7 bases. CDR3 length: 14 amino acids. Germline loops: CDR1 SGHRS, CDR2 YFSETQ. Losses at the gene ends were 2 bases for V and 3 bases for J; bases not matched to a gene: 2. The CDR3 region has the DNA TGCGCCAGCAGCTTAGGGGACAGTGGAAACACCATATATCTT. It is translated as CASSLGDSGNTIYL.

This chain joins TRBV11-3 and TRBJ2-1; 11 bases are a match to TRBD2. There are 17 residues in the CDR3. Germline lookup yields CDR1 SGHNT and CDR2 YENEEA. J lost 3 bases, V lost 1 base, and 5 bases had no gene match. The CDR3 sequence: CASSLAAGLAVYNEQFF. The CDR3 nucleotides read TGTGCCAGCAGCTTAGCCGCGGGACTAGCGGTCTACAATGAGCAGTTCTTC.

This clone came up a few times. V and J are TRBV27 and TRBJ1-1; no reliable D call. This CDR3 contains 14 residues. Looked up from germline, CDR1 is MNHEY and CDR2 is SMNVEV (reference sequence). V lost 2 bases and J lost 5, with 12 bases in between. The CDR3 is CASSLGGSETEAFF. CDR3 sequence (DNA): TGTGCCAGCAGTTTAGGAGGTTCGGAGACTGAAGCTTTCTTT.

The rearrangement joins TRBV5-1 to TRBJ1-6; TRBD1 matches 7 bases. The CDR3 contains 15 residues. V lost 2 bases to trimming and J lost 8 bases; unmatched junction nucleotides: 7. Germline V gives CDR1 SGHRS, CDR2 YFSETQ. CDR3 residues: CASSFRQGGDSPLHF. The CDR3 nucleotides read TGCGCCAGCAGCTTTAGACAGGGAGGTGATTCACCCCTCCACTTT.

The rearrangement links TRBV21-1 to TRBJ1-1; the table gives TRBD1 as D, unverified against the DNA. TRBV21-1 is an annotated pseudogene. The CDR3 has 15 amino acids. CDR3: CASSKGTYSNTEAFF. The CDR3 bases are TGTGCCAGCAGCAAGGGCACATATTCGAACACTGAAGCTTTCTTT.

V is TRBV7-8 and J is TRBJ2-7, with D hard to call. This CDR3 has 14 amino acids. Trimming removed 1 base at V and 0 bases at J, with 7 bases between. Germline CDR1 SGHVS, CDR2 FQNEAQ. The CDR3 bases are TGTGCCAGCAGCTTAGTTGGTAGCTCCTACGAGCAGTACTTC. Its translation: CASSLVGSSYEQYF.

DNA of the CDR3: TGTGCCACCAGTCTGGGCGACGAGCAGTACTTC. Translated, it gives CATSLGDEQYF. The gene calls are TRBV15 and TRBJ2-7; no definite D call. Germline V CDR1 and CDR2: LNHNV, YYDKDF (reference sequence). CDR3 size: 11 residues. Trimming took 6 bases from V and 5 from J, leaving 8 bases between them.

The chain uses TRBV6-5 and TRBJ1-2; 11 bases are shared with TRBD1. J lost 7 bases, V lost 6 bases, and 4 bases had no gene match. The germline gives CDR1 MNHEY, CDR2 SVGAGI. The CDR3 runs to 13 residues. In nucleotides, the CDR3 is TGTGCCAGCAGCCTGGACAGGGGGCCTGGCTACACCTTC. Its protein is CASSLDRGPGYTF.